This TCR beta chain comes out of a study of cytomegalovirus exposure and HLA in healthy donors. The overall study: As an earlier analysis found, roughly 180 million T cells yielded about 120 million unique TCR beta sequences.

As to this clone: Antigen unknown.

Sampled while nominally healthy, donors likely had unrecorded immune exposures. The PCR made use of 60 Vbeta and 13 Jbeta primers. Sequenced by immunoSEQ multiplex PCR; TCRdb stores in-frame clones only, minus some. The table has some 130,000 clones, 76% seen once. Trimming took 3 bases from V and 5 from J, leaving 13 bases between them. The CDR3 runs to 15 residues. Germline-derived CDR1 and CDR2 are KGHSH and LQKENI. Findings of the study overall: Most of the TCR beta V segments (in an earlier analysis) were productive either about 87% or about 30% of the time. It was reported that the classifier diagnosed cytomegalovirus status with high specificity and sensitivity in both the original and validation cohorts.

This TCR was recovered from a man aged 40-49 years in good health and CMV-seronegative. V gene TRBV18 combines with J gene TRBJ2-2; D is possibly TRBD2 (5 bases). Sequenced: PBMCs. The CDR3 reads CASSPLGSRTGELFF. Here the CDR3 DNA reads TGTGCCAGCTCACCTCTTGGGAGCAGGACCGGGGAGCTGTTTTTT. Using reference TRBV18 and TRBJ2-2 for the parts outside the CDR3, the full variable domain is NAGVMQNPRHLVRRRGQEARLRCSPMKGHSHVYWYRQLPEEGLKFMVYLQKENIIDESGMPKERFSAEFPKEGPSILRIQQVVRGDSAAYFCASSPLGSRTGELFFGEGSRLTVL.